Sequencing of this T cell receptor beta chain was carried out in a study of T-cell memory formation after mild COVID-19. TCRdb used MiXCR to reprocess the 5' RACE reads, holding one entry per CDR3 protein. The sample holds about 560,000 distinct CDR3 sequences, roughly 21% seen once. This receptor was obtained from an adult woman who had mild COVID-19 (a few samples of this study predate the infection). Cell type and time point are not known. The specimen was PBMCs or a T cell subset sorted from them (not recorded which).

The CDR3 nucleotides are TGCGCCAGCAGCCAAAGCTGGGGCTTAGGAGTCGAGCAGTACTTC. It is translated as CASSQSWGLGVEQYF. The V and J genes are TRBV4-3 and TRBJ2-7, with D possibly TRBD1 on 5 matching bases. Trimming stripped 2 bases from V and 6 bases from J, with 17 bases between. The CDR3 is 15 residues long. Germline CDR1 LGHNA, CDR2 YSLEER.